This TCR beta chain was observed in a study of neurological immune-mediated disorders. By 5'RACE with 10-nucleotide random UMIs, the cDNA was made. Each CDR3 protein gets one entry after TCRdb re-called the 5' RACE reads with MiXCR. The sample yields tens of thousands of distinct CDR3 sequences, 9.5% to 13% seen once. Noted time point: longitudinal time-point 1 (baseline). Healthy control participants comprised blood bank volunteers in Maryland, USA. The specimen sequenced was PBMCs. This sequence originates from a young man in good health.

The CDR3, as DNA: TGCGCCAGCAGGGGGTCAGGGATTGCTGGAAACACCATATATTTT. Encoded protein: CASRGSGIAGNTIYF. V and J are TRBV5-1 and TRBJ1-3; weak D call: TRBD1 (5 bases). The germline V gene encodes CDR1 SGHRS and CDR2 YFSETQ. This CDR3 comprises 15 residues. V was trimmed by 5 bases and J by 2 bases, leaving 14 bases between them.